This T cell receptor beta chain was recovered during a study of response to subunit inactivated influenza vaccine. This clonotype has a handful of counts. TCRdb recomputed calls from the RT-PCR reads with MiXCR, one row per CDR3 protein. The sample contains about 480,000 distinct CDR3 sequences, roughly 9.8% of which appear only once. The sample was PBMCs from blood, taken about 40 days after vaccination. The receptor's source is a man between 50 and 59 years old who received an inactivated influenza vaccine.

CDR3 protein: CASSYIAGGPKQYF. Here the CDR3 DNA reads TGTGCCAGCAGTTATATAGCGGGGGGGCCAAAGCAGTACTTC. The chain is built from TRBV12-3 or TRBV12-4 and TRBJ2-7, with 11 bases lining up with TRBD2. The CDR3 runs 14 residues. V trimming: 4 bases; J trimming: 8 bases; junction bases outside the gene matches: 7.